This TCR beta chain emerged from a study of shared clonotypes between healthy human individuals. Study summary: Aged 18 to 49, the donors were a couple of women and a few men.

Germline loops: CDR1 MNHEY, CDR2 SVGAGI. With 2 bases removed from V and 4 bases from J, the gap between germline ends came to 15 bases. The CDR3 sequence is 15 residues long. Several immunoSEQ plates received, in even portions, the genomic DNA of each subset. The table came from immunoSEQ multiplex PCR; TCRdb's copy has only in-frame clones and leaves some out. This sample has approximately 2.4 million clones, with nearly 97% found just once. The sample comprised naive CD4+ T cells sorted from blood. As for subset: CD45RA+ positively selected. This sequence originates from a young man in good health. V and J are TRBV6-5 and TRBJ2-7; D unclear. DNA of the CDR3: TGTGCCAGCAGTTACCAAAGAGGTCCGGAGTACGAGCAGTACTTC. Translating it yields CASSYQRGPEYEQYF.